Each of the 8 T cell receptor beta chains below was sequenced from the same sample in a study of T-cell memory formation after mild COVID-19. Each CDR3 protein gets one entry after TCRdb re-called the 5' RACE reads with MiXCR. The sample yields 220,000 or so distinct CDR3 sequences, over 9% seen once. The material sequenced was PBMCs or a T cell subset sorted from them (not recorded which). The receptors stem from a man between 18 and 35 years old who had mild COVID-19 (a few samples of this study predate the infection). Cell type and time point are not known.

The sample holds a few counts of this clonotype. V and J are TRBV6-5 and TRBJ1-5; D possibly corresponds to TRBD1 (5 bases). Germline V gene lookup returns CDR1 MNHEY and CDR2 SVGAGI. The CDR3 is made up of 14 amino acids. Trimming took 6 bases from V and 2 from J, leaving 11 bases between them. The CDR3: CASRGGGGNQPQHF. CDR3 bases: TGTGCCAGCAGGGGGGGAGGGGGCAATCAGCCCCAGCATTTT.

This clonotype appeared a few times. This chain uses TRBV5-1 with TRBJ1-1; possible D gene TRBD1, 6 bases. V was pared by 2 bases and J by 4 bases, with 12 bases between. The CDR3 has 14 amino acids. CDR1 and CDR2 from the germline V gene are SGHRS and YFSETQ. CDR3 loop: CASSFVRGSTEAFF. In DNA, the CDR3 is TGCGCCAGCAGCTTTGTCAGGGGTTCCACTGAAGCTTTCTTT.

As DNA, the CDR3 is TGTGCCAGCAGCTCCCCGCGCGACGGGGCCCGAGAGCAGTACTTC. Protein sequence: CASSSPRDGAREQYF. The rearrangement joins TRBV7-2 to TRBJ2-7, with D perhaps TRBD1 or TRBD2 (5 bases each). Germline V lookup: CDR1 SGHTA, CDR2 FQGNSA. V shed 4 bases and J shed 7 bases, with 20 bases lying between them. This CDR3 contains 15 residues.

Regarding this clonotype: The CDR3 end shows no conserved phenylalanine or tryptophan, and so a read error is likely. The chain recombines TRBV5-4 with TRBJ1-2; TRBD1 matches at 7 bases. The germline CDR1 and CDR2 sequences are SGHNT and YYREEE (reference sequence). This CDR3 is 17 amino acids long. V was pared by 4 bases and J by 3 bases, with 15 bases of the junction left unmatched. Here the CDR3 reads CASSQGDPDLRYYGYTS. The CDR3 DNA reads as TGTGCCAGCAGCCAGGGGGACCCCGATTTGCGGTACTATGGCTACACCTCC.

This clonotype was detected a few times. The chain has TRBV5-6 and TRBJ1-3; D not certain. Germline values: CDR1 SGHDT, CDR2 YYEEEE. The germline V and J ends were trimmed by 0 bases and 0 bases, with 13 bases remaining between them. The CDR3 contains 17 residues. CDR3 sequence reads: CASSLAFRGLSGNTIYF. The CDR3 bases are TGTGCCAGCAGCTTGGCCTTCAGAGGTCTCTCTGGAAACACCATATATTTT.

This clonotype was observed many times. This rearrangement joins TRBV12-3 or TRBV12-4 to TRBJ2-2, with D maybe TRBD1 (6 bases). V dropped 2 bases and J dropped 4 bases, with 11 bases sitting between them. This CDR3 has 15 amino acids. CDR3 nucleotide sequence: TGTGCCAGCAGTTTACGGCAGGGGAGCACCGGGGAGCTGTTTTTT. Its protein product is CASSLRQGSTGELFF.

In this sample, this clonotype is medium-sized. The rearrangement uses TRBV5-1 and TRBJ2-1, with 8 bases matching TRBD2. Trimming removed 4 bases from V and 7 bases from J; junction bases left unmatched: 10. The CDR3 consists of 15 residues. The germline gives CDR1 SGHRS, CDR2 YFSETQ. CDR3 loop: CASSPLPGGQNEQFF. In DNA form, the CDR3 reads TGCGCCAGCAGCCCGCTCCCGGGGGGGCAGAATGAGCAGTTCTTC. The full variable domain, in which reference TRBV5-1 and TRBJ2-1 provide the parts outside the CDR3, is KAGVTQTPRYLIKTRGQQVTLSCSPISGHRSVSWYQQTPGQGLQFLFEYFSETQRNKGNFPGRFSGRQFSNSRSEMNVSTLELGDSALYLCASSPLPGGQNEQFFGPGTRLTVL.

This clonotype was counted only a few times. The chain couples TRBV7-8 to TRBJ1-1, with a tentative D call TRBD1 (5 bases). The germline V and J ends were trimmed by 5 bases and 10 bases, with 32 bases remaining between them. The CDR3 spans 18 residues. Germline CDR1 is SGHVS and CDR2 is FQNEAQ. Here the CDR3 reads CASSPIRGGVGGIGGAFF. CDR3 nucleotides: TGTGCCAGCAGCCCGATCCGCGGAGGGGTTGGGGGGATCGGTGGAGCTTTCTTT.